These T cell receptor beta chains were read from a single sample in a study of T cells in Graves' hyperthyroidism and ophthalmopathy. TCRdb analysed the multiplex PCR reads with MiXCR anew, one entry per CDR3 protein. The sample has around 450,000 distinct CDR3 sequences; 15% to 17% are singletons. Specimen: blood. The receptors shown here come from a young woman with Graves' hyperthyroidism. CDR3s include the opening cysteine and the closing phenylalanine or tryptophan. Fields, in order: J gene, D gene, clone size, V gene, CDR3 protein, CDR3 DNA. The D gene is left open where the match is weak. Clone size is given for some rows only: seen once, a few or many times, or a class if the clone is expanded.

j_call: TRBJ2-5
d_call: NA
clone_size: many
v_call: TRBV20-1
cdr3_aa: CSASVTQETQYF
cdr3_nt: TGCAGTGCTAGCGTGACGCAAGAGACCCAGTACTTC

j_call: TRBJ2-2
d_call: NA
clone_size: many
v_call: TRBV5-1
cdr3_aa: CASSLAGAGKTGELFF
cdr3_nt: TGCGCCAGCAGCTTGGCCGGGGCAGGGAAGACCGGGGAGCTGTTTTTT

j_call: TRBJ2-3
d_call: TRBD2
clone_size: NA
v_call: TRBV2
cdr3_aa: CASSPRGGGKGITQYF
cdr3_nt: TGTGCCAGCAGTCCAAGGGGCGGGGGGAAGGGGATAACGCAGTATTTT

j_call: TRBJ2-7
d_call: NA
clone_size: many
v_call: TRBV12-3/TRBV12-4
cdr3_aa: CASKRELTGYEQYF
cdr3_nt: TGTGCCAGCAAACGGGAACTCACGGGTTACGAGCAGTACTTC

j_call: TRBJ2-1
d_call: TRBD2
clone_size: many
v_call: TRBV10-1
cdr3_aa: CASSEQLAGDNEQFF
cdr3_nt: TGCGCCAGCAGTGAGCAGCTAGCGGGAGACAATGAGCAGTTCTTC

j_call: TRBJ2-1
d_call: NA
clone_size: many
v_call: TRBV12-3/TRBV12-4
cdr3_aa: CASTQELNNEQFF
cdr3_nt: TGTGCCAGCACGCAGGAATTGAACAATGAGCAGTTCTTC

j_call: TRBJ2-2
d_call: NA
clone_size: NA
v_call: TRBV12-3/TRBV12-4
cdr3_aa: CASSALGSLLNTGELFF
cdr3_nt: TGTGCCAGCAGTGCCCTGGGGTCGCTCCTGAACACCGGGGAGCTGTTTTTT

j_call: TRBJ2-5
d_call: NA
clone_size: many
v_call: TRBV20-1
cdr3_aa: CSAGVRETQYF
cdr3_nt: TGCAGTGCGGGGGTCCGGGAGACCCAGTACTTC

j_call: TRBJ2-1
d_call: TRBD2
clone_size: NA
v_call: TRBV12-3/TRBV12-4
cdr3_aa: CASARLAEGDEQFF
cdr3_nt: TGTGCCAGCGCCCGGCTAGCGGAGGGTGATGAGCAGTTCTTC

j_call: TRBJ2-6
d_call: TRBD1
clone_size: many
v_call: TRBV20-1
cdr3_aa: CSASDRGSGANVLTF
cdr3_nt: TGCAGTGCTAGCGACAGGGGTAGTGGGGCCAACGTCCTGACTTTC

j_call: TRBJ2-7
d_call: NA
clone_size: few
v_call: TRBV3-1
cdr3_aa: CASSLTHSPEQYF
cdr3_nt: TGTGCCAGCAGCCTCACCCACAGTCCCGAGCAGTACTTC

j_call: TRBJ2-3
d_call: NA
clone_size: many
v_call: TRBV2
cdr3_aa: CASSSATSTDTQYF
cdr3_nt: TGTGCCAGCAGTAGTGCGACAAGCACAGATACGCAGTATTTT

j_call: TRBJ2-2
d_call: TRBD2
clone_size: NA
v_call: TRBV12-3/TRBV12-4
cdr3_aa: CASSSSPLASGRAVTGELFF
cdr3_nt: TGTGCCAGCAGTTCATCCCCTCTCGCTAGCGGGAGGGCCGTCACCGGGGAGCTGTTTTTT

j_call: TRBJ2-4
d_call: NA
clone_size: many
v_call: TRBV3-1
cdr3_aa: CASSQDPGPRGNIQYF
cdr3_nt: TGTGCCAGCAGCCAAGATCCAGGACCGAGAGGAAACATTCAGTACTTC

j_call: TRBJ1-5
d_call: NA
clone_size: many
v_call: TRBV2
cdr3_aa: CASSTYASQPQHF
cdr3_nt: TGTGCCAGCAGCACATACGCTTCTCAGCCCCAGCATTTT

j_call: TRBJ1-6
d_call: NA
clone_size: many
v_call: TRBV18
cdr3_aa: CASSRAWVNSPLHF
cdr3_nt: TGTGCCAGCTCACGGGCCTGGGTCAATTCACCCCTCCACTTT

j_call: TRBJ1-3
d_call: TRBD1
clone_size: NA
v_call: TRBV6-1
cdr3_aa: CASSTLPTGVSGNTIYF
cdr3_nt: TGTGCCAGCAGTACCCTCCCGACAGGGGTCTCTGGAAACACCATATATTTT

j_call: TRBJ2-3
d_call: TRBD1
clone_size: many
v_call: TRBV6-2/TRBV6-3
cdr3_aa: CASTLPRTGEDTQYF
cdr3_nt: TGTGCCAGCACCCTGCCCAGGACAGGGGAAGATACGCAGTATTTT

j_call: TRBJ1-2
d_call: TRBD1
clone_size: many
v_call: TRBV28
cdr3_aa: CASKRETGGDYGYTF
cdr3_nt: TGTGCCAGCAAGCGGGAGACAGGGGGTGACTATGGCTACACCTTC

j_call: TRBJ1-3
d_call: TRBD1
clone_size: many
v_call: TRBV30
cdr3_aa: CAWSRDRVQGNTIYF
cdr3_nt: TGTGCCTGGAGTAGGGACAGAGTCCAAGGAAACACCATATATTTT

j_call: TRBJ1-5
d_call: TRBD1
clone_size: few
v_call: TRBV19
cdr3_aa: CASSRGQLYQPQHF
cdr3_nt: TGTGCCAGTAGCCGGGGACAGTTGTATCAGCCCCAGCATTTT

j_call: TRBJ1-5
d_call: NA
clone_size: many
v_call: TRBV7-8
cdr3_aa: CASSKNSNQPQHF
cdr3_nt: TGTGCCAGCAGCAAGAATAGCAATCAGCCCCAGCATTTT

j_call: TRBJ2-1
d_call: NA
clone_size: NA
v_call: TRBV3-1
cdr3_aa: CASRHSSGNEQFF
cdr3_nt: TGTGCCAGCAGACACTCCTCTGGCAATGAGCAGTTCTTC

j_call: TRBJ2-1
d_call: NA
clone_size: many
v_call: TRBV20-1
cdr3_aa: CSAETYYNEQFF
cdr3_nt: TGCAGTGCTGAGACATACTACAATGAGCAGTTCTTC

j_call: TRBJ1-3
d_call: TRBD1
clone_size: many
v_call: TRBV28
cdr3_aa: CASSLGGGVNTIYF
cdr3_nt: TGTGCCAGCAGCTTAGGAGGGGGCGTGAACACCATATATTTT

j_call: TRBJ1-4
d_call: NA
clone_size: many
v_call: TRBV7-3
cdr3_aa: CASSLSDPGIEKLFF
cdr3_nt: TGTGCCAGCAGCTTATCGGATCCGGGGATTGAAAAACTGTTTTTT

j_call: TRBJ2-7
d_call: NA
clone_size: few
v_call: TRBV6-1
cdr3_aa: CASALGVTSEQYF
cdr3_nt: TGTGCCAGCGCGCTGGGGGTGACGAGCGAGCAGTACTTC

j_call: TRBJ2-3
d_call: TRBD2
clone_size: many
v_call: TRBV4-2
cdr3_aa: CASSQDSGGGTDTQYF
cdr3_nt: TGTGCCAGCAGCCAAGATTCGGGAGGGGGGACAGATACGCAGTATTTT

j_call: TRBJ1-2
d_call: NA
clone_size: once
v_call: TRBV28
cdr3_aa: CASSPSRAATGIFGYTF
cdr3_nt: TGTGCCAGCAGCCCGAGCCGGGCGGCAACAGGGATTTTTGGCTACACCTTC

j_call: TRBJ2-1
d_call: NA
clone_size: many
v_call: TRBV27
cdr3_aa: CASSPGWQGLYNEQFF
cdr3_nt: TGTGCCAGCAGTCCCGGCTGGCAGGGACTTTACAATGAGCAGTTCTTC

j_call: TRBJ2-5
d_call: TRBD2
clone_size: many
v_call: TRBV9
cdr3_aa: CASSSSGRAQETQYF
cdr3_nt: TGTGCCAGCAGCTCTAGCGGGAGGGCACAAGAGACCCAGTACTTC